This TCR beta chain stems from a study of T cell responses to AZD1222 COVID-19 vaccine. Clones were read by immunoSEQ multiplex PCR, and TCRdb kept only the in-frame ones, dropping some. The table includes 130,000 to 150,000 clones, around 90% detected once. Regarding this clone: What it binds is unknown.

Whole-study results and caveats: The study reported that nearly half of spike-specific TCRs target unmutated variant regions. Clonal diversity may have been underestimated, and the donors were mostly white British, with more females than males. Baseline seropositives among AZD1222 recipients totaled only 5 to 7. All repertoire sampling was performed exclusively after the peak T cell response.

In germline, CDR1 is MDHEN, CDR2 SYDVKM. CDR3 length: 20 residues. The trim removed 5 bases at V and 2 bases at J, leaving 21 bases unmatched. This sample comprised peripheral blood, obtained on day 0 of AZD1222 vaccination. The clonotype originates from an adult in good health. The rearrangement links TRBV28 to TRBJ1-5; TRBD1 agrees at 7 bases. The CDR3 is CASSPRQGMSLWVGNQPQHF. The CDR3 nucleotides read TGTGCCAGCAGTCCTCGACAGGGAATGTCCCTATGGGTCGGCAATCAGCCCCAGCATTTT. The complete variable domain, with remaining parts taken from reference TRBV28 and TRBJ1-5, reads DVKVTQSSRYLVKRTGEKVFLECVQDMDHENMFWYRQDPGLGLRLIYFSYDVKMKEKGDIPEGYSVSREKKERFSLILESASTNQTSMYLCASSPRQGMSLWVGNQPQHFGDGTRLSIL.